Following are 28 T cell receptor beta chains from one sample sequenced in a study of CD8+ T cells in alopecia areata. Sample treatment: oral pan-JAK inhibitor, 5-10 mg twice daily. Extracted RNA was reverse transcribed, and the resulting cDNA served as sequencing template. Assay used: immunoSEQ multiplex PCR; TCRdb lists only in-frame clones, some missing. The repertoire consists of approximately 220,000 clones, with more than 30% occurring once and the leading ten covering about 0.48%. Sequenced here: CD4+ T cells sorted from blood, sampled between weeks 30 and 35, from a patient treated with tofacitinib. The receptor set was obtained from a human donor with alopecia areata.

V and J are TRBV27 and TRBJ2-5; tentatively, D is TRBD1 (5 bases). The germline V gene has CDR1 MNHEY and CDR2 SMNVEV (reference sequence). The V gene lost 2 bases and the J gene lost 2 bases, with 6 bases spanning the gap. The CDR3 is 13 residues long. The CDR3 sequence: CASSLGHQETQYF. The CDR3 nucleotides read TGTGCCAGCAGTTTAGGACATCAAGAGACCCAGTACTTC.

In its sample, this clone was seen a few times. This sequence joins TRBV7-2 and TRBJ2-2; D call uncertain. Germline lookup yields CDR1 SGHTA and CDR2 FQGNSA. V was clipped by 2 bases and J by 6 bases, with 13 bases between them. The CDR3 totals 15 residues. This CDR3 reads CASSLSSSVAGELFF. In DNA, the CDR3 is TGTGCCAGCAGCTTATCATCCAGCGTGGCCGGGGAGCTGTTTTTT.

The chain combines TRBV7-9 with TRBJ2-3, with 10 bases aligning to TRBD2. Germline lookup yields CDR1 SEHNR and CDR2 FQNEAQ (reference sequence). The CDR3 contains 14 residues. The V segment lost 4 bases and the J segment 6 bases; nucleotides outside the gene matches: 4. Here the CDR3 reads CASSYVTSGDTQYF. The CDR3, as DNA: TGTGCCAGCAGCTACGTGACTAGCGGGGATACGCAGTATTTT.

The chain links TRBV4-1 to TRBJ1-4, with 7 bases fitting TRBD1. The CDR3 runs 15 residues. The germline V gene encodes CDR1 MGHRA and CDR2 YSYEKL. With 4 bases clipped from V and 8 bases from J, the junction kept 10 bases outside the gene matches. This CDR3 is CASSRTGVAGEKLFF. The DNA for the CDR3 is TGCGCCAGCAGCCGCACAGGGGTCGCGGGGGAAAAACTGTTTTTT.

This clone appeared a few times. This sample also contains other DNA sequences that code for the same CDR3. CDR3 in amino acids: CAWSSTGNTEAFF. The CDR3 nucleotides read TGTGCCTGGAGTTCTACAGGGAACACTGAAGCTTTCTTT. The chain links TRBV30 to TRBJ1-1, with D possibly TRBD1 on 5 matching bases. Germline assignment: CDR1 GTSNPN and CDR2 SVGIG (reference sequence). V was trimmed by 2 bases and J by 1 base, leaving 8 bases between them. This CDR3 contains 13 residues.

The rearrangement joins TRBV6-5 to TRBJ2-5; perhaps D is TRBD1 or TRBD2 (5 bases each). The CDR3 covers 14 residues. V lost 0 bases to trimming and J lost 5 bases, with 10 bases between them. Per the germline V gene, CDR1 is MNHEY and CDR2 is SVGAGI. DNA of the CDR3: TGTGCCAGCAGTTACTCCGGGACCTCGGAGACCCAGTACTTC. Residues: CASSYSGTSETQYF.

This chain links TRBV11-3 with TRBJ2-1; D gene ambiguous. Trimming removed 5 bases from V and 2 bases from J, with 16 bases in between. The CDR3 consists of 16 residues. From germline, CDR1 is SGHNT and CDR2 YENEEA. CDR3 nucleotide sequence: TGTGCCAGCAGCCGATCAAGGAATTTTCCCTACAATGAGCAGTTCTTC. This codes for CASSRSRNFPYNEQFF.

The J gene is TRBJ1-1, the V gene TRBV5-1; TRBD1 aligns across 7 bases. The CDR3 spans 14 residues. V shed 4 bases, J shed 2 bases, and the junction held 5 bases outside the gene matches. Germline CDR1 and CDR2: SGHRS and YFSETQ. CDR3 loop: CASSVGQANTEAFF. In DNA, the CDR3 is TGCGCCAGCAGCGTCGGACAGGCAAACACTGAAGCTTTCTTT.

This chain joins TRBV30 and TRBJ1-1; D possibly corresponds to TRBD1 (6 bases). The CDR3 consists of 15 residues. The germline V gene encodes CDR1 GTSNPN and CDR2 SVGIG (reference sequence). V was clipped by 7 bases and J by 3 bases, with 21 bases between them. CDR3 bases: TGTGCCTATGCGTTGGCAGGGGTGCTTTACACTGAAGCTTTCTTT. Its protein product is CAYALAGVLYTEAFF.

The chain uses TRBV4-1 and TRBJ1-1; maybe TRBD1 (5 bases). This CDR3 comprises 18 residues. Trimming shortened V by 0 bases and J by 2 bases, and 19 bases separated the two germline ends. The germline V gene has CDR1 MGHRA and CDR2 YSYEKL. The CDR3 region has the DNA TGCGCCAGCAGCCAAGAAGAGGGGATACCTATAGATAACACTGAAGCTTTCTTT. It yields the protein CASSQEEGIPIDNTEAFF.

This clone was detected only once. The J gene is TRBJ2-4, the V gene TRBV6-5; no clear D. Germline CDR1 is MNHEY and CDR2 is SVGAGI. V was trimmed by 0 bases and J by 6 bases, leaving 9 bases between them. The CDR3 contains 14 residues. The CDR3 DNA is TGTGCCAGCAGTTACTCGAAAAAGGGAAACATTCAGTACTTC. Translation: CASSYSKKGNIQYF.

This sequence joins TRBV27 and TRBJ1-1; TRBD1 matches at 8 bases. The V gene end was trimmed by 4 bases and the J gene end by 4 bases; junction bases not matched to a gene: 8. Germline CDR1 MNHEY, CDR2 SMNVEV (reference sequence). The CDR3 consists of 15 residues. The CDR3: CASSSIRGRATEAFF. Written as DNA, the CDR3 is TGTGCCAGCAGTTCGATCAGGGGGCGCGCCACTGAAGCTTTCTTT.

In nucleotides, the CDR3 is TGTGCCAGCAGCCCCGGCCAGACCGTGGGCTACAATGAGCAGTTCTTC. Its protein is CASSPGQTVGYNEQFF. The V call is TRBV5-4, the J call TRBJ2-1; D is unclear. The CDR3 loop spans 16 amino acids. Trimming took 4 bases from V and 3 from J, leaving 17 bases between them. The germline V gene has CDR1 SGHNT and CDR2 YYREEE (reference sequence).

This clone was found a few times. The CDR3: CSARQVEAFF. The CDR3 DNA follows: TGCAGCGCACGACAGGTTGAAGCTTTCTTT. V is TRBV29-1 and J is TRBJ1-1; D might be TRBD1 (6 bases). Deletions cut 7 bases from V and 7 bases from J, with 10 bases between. The CDR3 contains 10 residues. Germline-derived CDR1 and CDR2 are SQVTM and ANQGSEA.

V usage is TRBV7-9 and J usage is TRBJ2-1; no clear D gene. CDR1 and CDR2 from the germline V gene are SEHNR and FQNEAQ (reference sequence). CDR3 length: 16 residues. The V end lost 5 bases, the J end lost 4 bases, and 18 bases lay between the germline ends. The CDR3 protein is CASSLPKTLIYNEQFF. CDR3 DNA: TGTGCCAGCAGCCTCCCCAAAACCTTGATTTACAATGAGCAGTTCTTC. Filled out from reference TRBV7-9 and TRBJ2-1, the complete variable domain reads DTGVSQNPRHKITKRGQNVTFRCDPISEHNRLYWYRQTLGQGPEFLTYFQNEAQLEKSRLLSDRFSAERPKGSFSTLEIQRTEQGDSAMYLCASSLPKTLIYNEQFFGPGTRLTVL.

This clone was seen a few times. The chain has TRBV7-3 and TRBJ1-2, with D tentatively TRBD1 (5 bases). Trimming took 5 bases from V and 7 from J, leaving 14 bases between them. CDR1 SGHTA and CDR2 FQGTGA come from the germline V gene. This CDR3 region has 13 residues. CDR3 amino acids: CASSPSGTAGYTF. CDR3 bases: TGTGCCAGCAGCCCCTCTGGGACCGCTGGCTACACCTTC.

V usage is TRBV30 and J usage is TRBJ1-2; TRBD1 agrees at 8 bases. The germline CDR1 and CDR2 sequences are GTSNPN and SVGIG (reference sequence). This CDR3 has 15 residues. V trimming: 3 bases; J trimming: 8 bases; junction bases outside the gene matches: 14. CDR3 protein: CAWRGRDRPGFGYTF. The CDR3 nucleotides are TGTGCCTGGAGGGGACGGGACAGGCCGGGGTTCGGCTACACCTTC. The entire variable domain, with the rest obtained from reference TRBV30 and TRBJ1-2, is as follows: SQTIHQWPATLVQPVGSPLSLECTVEGTSNPNLYWYRQAAGRGLQLLFYSVGIGQISSEVPQNLSASRPQDRQFILSSKKLLLSDSGFYLCAWRGRDRPGFGYTFGSGTRLTVV.

This clone appeared a few times. The rearrangement uses TRBV10-3 and TRBJ1-4, with D possibly TRBD1 on 5 matching bases. The CDR3 totals 12 residues. CDR1 and CDR2 (germline): ENHRY, SYGVKD. V was shortened by 0 bases and J by 14 bases, with 10 bases between the two germline ends. The CDR3 DNA is TGTGCCATCAGTGAGTCTAGGGGAAGGCTGTTTTTT. Translating gives CAISESRGRLFF.

There are a few counts of this clone. CDR3 DNA sequence: TGTGCCAGTACCCCGACAGGGAGGGAGACCCAGTACTTC. Its protein is CASTPTGRETQYF. The J gene is TRBJ2-5, the V gene TRBV19, with a tentative D call TRBD1 (7 bases). The V end lost 7 bases, the J end lost 5 bases, and 14 bases lay between the germline ends. The CDR3 spans 13 residues. In germline, CDR1 is LNHDA, CDR2 SQIVND (reference sequence).

This chain connects TRBV9 to TRBJ1-1, with D perhaps TRBD1 (6 bases). V was cut by 4 bases and J by 9 bases, with 13 bases left in between. CDR1 SGDLS and CDR2 YYNGEE come from the germline V gene. This CDR3 has 12 residues. CDR3 residues: CASSPRTEQAFF. The DNA for the CDR3 is TGTGCCAGCAGCCCGAGGACAGAACAAGCTTTCTTT.

The chain couples TRBV27 to TRBJ1-2; 9 bases fit TRBD1. This CDR3 is 15 amino acids long. V gave up 5 bases and J gave up 8 bases; unmatched junction bases: 12. CDR1 and CDR2 from the germline V gene are MNHEY and SMNVEV (reference sequence). This CDR3 is CASSIIGQGPVGYTF. CDR3 nucleotide sequence: TGTGCCAGCAGTATAATAGGACAGGGGCCGGTGGGCTACACCTTC.

This clone was seen just once. V usage is TRBV30 and J usage is TRBJ2-5, with D perhaps TRBD1 (7 bases). CDR3 length equals 15 residues. Trimming cost V 2 bases and J 3 bases, with 16 bases left between them. Germline V gene sequence: CDR1 GTSNPN, CDR2 SVGIG (reference sequence). As DNA, the CDR3 is TGTGCCTGGAGTATCTTGGGGGGACAGAAAGAGACCCAGTACTTC. Its protein is CAWSILGGQKETQYF. Complete variable domain (other parts from reference TRBV30 and TRBJ2-5): SQTIHQWPATLVQPVGSPLSLECTVEGTSNPNLYWYRQAAGRGLQLLFYSVGIGQISSEVPQNLSASRPQDRQFILSSKKLLLSDSGFYLCAWSILGGQKETQYFGPGTRLLVL.

This clone came up a few times. The same CDR3 can be traced to other DNA sequences in this sample. The chain uses TRBV6-6 and TRBJ1-1, with TRBD1 matching 8 bases. The CDR3 contains 15 residues. The junction had 5 bases not matched to a gene; V was cut back by 0 bases and J by 5 bases. Germline V gives CDR1 MNHNY, CDR2 SVGAGI (reference sequence). The CDR3 DNA sequence: TGTGCCAGCAGTTACTCGAAGACAGGGGAAACTGAAGCTTTCTTT. Protein sequence: CASSYSKTGETEAFF.

As regards this clone: The same CDR3 is also encoded by other DNA sequences in this sample. The rearrangement joins TRBV30 to TRBJ2-3, with D possibly being TRBD1 or TRBD2 (6 bases each). V lost 2 bases and J lost 0, with 9 bases in between. There are 14 residues in the CDR3. Germline CDR1 reads GTSNPN; CDR2 reads SVGIG (reference sequence). The CDR3 region is CAWSRGVSTDTQYF. CDR3 sequence (DNA): TGTGCCTGGAGTAGGGGGGTTAGCACAGATACGCAGTATTTT.

The genes are TRBV6-6 and TRBJ1-1, with TRBD1 identical over 9 bases. Per germline, CDR1 MNHNY and CDR2 SVGAGI (reference sequence). V dropped 6 bases and J dropped 1; count of bases not matched to a gene: 6. The CDR3 runs 15 residues. The CDR3 reads CASRDRDRANTEAFF. In DNA form, the CDR3 reads TGTGCCAGCAGGGACCGGGACAGGGCGAACACTGAAGCTTTCTTT.

J is TRBJ2-5 and V is TRBV6-5; TRBD2 is a possible D gene (6 bases). The CDR3 consists of 13 residues. Per the germline V gene, CDR1 is MNHEY and CDR2 is SVGAGI. Trimming cost V 6 bases and J 2 bases, with 10 bases left between them. CDR3 loop: CASRTGVQETQYF. The CDR3 coding sequence is TGTGCCAGCAGGACGGGGGTACAAGAGACCCAGTACTTC.

The chain employs TRBV7-2 and TRBJ2-5, with 11 bases fitting TRBD2. Per the germline V gene, CDR1 is SGHTA and CDR2 is FQGNSA. The CDR3 runs 15 residues. After removal of 5 bases from V and 2 bases from J, the junction contained 4 bases not matched to a gene. This CDR3 is CASSTVAGGQETQYF. The CDR3 nucleotides read TGTGCCAGCAGCACCGTAGCGGGGGGGCAAGAGACCCAGTACTTC.

This clone was counted between two and nine times. This chain joins TRBV2 and TRBJ1-1, with D maybe TRBD1 (6 bases). Germline lookup yields CDR1 SNHLY and CDR2 FYNNEI. The ends were cut back, 10 bases at V and 5 bases at J, with 14 bases in the middle. The CDR3 runs to 12 residues. The CDR3 sequence is CAISTGLTEAFF. The CDR3 DNA sequence: TGTGCCATTTCGACAGGTCTAACTGAAGCTTTCTTT.